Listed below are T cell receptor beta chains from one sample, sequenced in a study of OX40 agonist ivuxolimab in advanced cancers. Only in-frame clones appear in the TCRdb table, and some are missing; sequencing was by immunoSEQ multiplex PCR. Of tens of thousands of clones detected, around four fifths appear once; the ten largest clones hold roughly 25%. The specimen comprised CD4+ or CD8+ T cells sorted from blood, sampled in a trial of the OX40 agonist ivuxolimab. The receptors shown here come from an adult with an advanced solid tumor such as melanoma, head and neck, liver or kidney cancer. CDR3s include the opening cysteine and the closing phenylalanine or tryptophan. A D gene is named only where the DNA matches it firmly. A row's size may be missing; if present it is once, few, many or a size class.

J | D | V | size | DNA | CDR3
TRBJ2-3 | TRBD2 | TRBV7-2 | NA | TGTGCCAGCAGCTTAGTCCGACTAGCGCCCACAGATACGCAGTATTTT | CASSLVRLAPTDTQYF
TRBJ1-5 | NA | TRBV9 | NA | TGTGCCAGCAGCGTCGGGGTACTACAGCCCCAGCATTTT | CASSVGVLQPQHF
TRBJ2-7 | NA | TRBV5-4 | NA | TGTGCCAGCAGCTTGTACGGGCGCGAGCAGTACTTC | CASSLYGREQYF
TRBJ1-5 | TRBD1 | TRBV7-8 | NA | TGTGCCAGCAGCTTAGGGGGGACAGCAGAAAATCAGCCCCAGCATTTT | CASSLGGTAENQPQHF
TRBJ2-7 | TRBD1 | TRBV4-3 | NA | TGCGCCAGCAGCTTTTCCGGGACAGGGGAGGCCTACGAGCAGTACTTC | CASSFSGTGEAYEQYF
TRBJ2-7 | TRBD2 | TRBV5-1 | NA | TGCGCCAGCAGCGAGCCGGGACTAGCGGGAGTATCAGACGAGCAGTACTTC | CASSEPGLAGVSDEQYF
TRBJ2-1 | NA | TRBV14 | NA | TGTGCCAGCAGCCAGGTCTATTTCGATGAGCAGTTCTTC | CASSQVYFDEQFF
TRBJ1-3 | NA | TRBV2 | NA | TGTGCCAGCACCGAAACACCCGTCTACTCTGGAAACACCATATATTTT | CASTETPVYSGNTIYF
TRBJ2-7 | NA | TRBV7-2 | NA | TGTGCCAGCAGCCAGGGGTTAGTCTACGAGCAGTACTTC | CASSQGLVYEQYF
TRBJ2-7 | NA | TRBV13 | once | TGTGCCAGCAGCTTAGAGAGGGACGGGGGTAGAGGGGAGCAGTACTTC | CASSLERDGGRGEQYF
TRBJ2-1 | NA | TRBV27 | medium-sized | TGTGCCAGCAGTTTAGGCCCGGAACAGGGAGAGAATGAGCAGTTCTTC | CASSLGPEQGENEQFF
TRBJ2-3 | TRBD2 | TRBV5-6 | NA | TGTGCCAGCAGCTCCCGGCCTAGCGGTAGCACAGATACGCAGTATTTT | CASSSRPSGSTDTQYF
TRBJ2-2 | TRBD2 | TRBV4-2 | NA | TGTGCCAGCAGCCAAAGGGCCCGCGTACTAGCGGGGGAAGAGACCGGGGAGCTGTTTTTT | CASSQRARVLAGEETGELFF
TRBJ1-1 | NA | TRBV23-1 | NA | TGCGCCAGCAACTCGACTGAACTCAGCAATGTGAACACTGAAGCTTTCTTT | CASNSTELSNVNTEAFF
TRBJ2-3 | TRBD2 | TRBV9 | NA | TGTGCCAGCAGCGTAGACCGGCTAGCGGGAGGTACAGATACGCAGTATTTT | CASSVDRLAGGTDTQYF
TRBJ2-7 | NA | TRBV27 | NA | TGTGCCAGCAGTTCTTCCCCCCCCCTCGAGCAGTACTTC | CASSSSPPLEQYF
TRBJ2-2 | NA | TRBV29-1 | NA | TGCAGCGTTTTGACCCCGTCCCGGGAGCTGTTTTTT | CSVLTPSRELFF
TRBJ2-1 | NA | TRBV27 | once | TGTGCCAGCAGGCTCGTAGGGGGGAGATCCTACAATGAGCAGTTCTTC | CASRLVGGRSYNEQFF
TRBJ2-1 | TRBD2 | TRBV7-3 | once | TGTGCCAGCAGCTTAACAGGATCGGGGGGTAATGAGCAGTTCTTC | CASSLTGSGGNEQFF
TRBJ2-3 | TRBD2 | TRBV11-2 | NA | TGTGCCAGCAGCTTTTTAGCGGGAGGGCCGAAGGATACGCAGTATTTT | CASSFLAGGPKDTQYF
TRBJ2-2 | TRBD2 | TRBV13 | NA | TGTGCCAGCACCGGGACTAGCGGGATCGGGGAGCTGTTTTTT | CASTGTSGIGELFF
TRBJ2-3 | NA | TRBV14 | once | TGTGCCAGCAGCCAGACAGGAGGTCTCACAGATACGCAGTATTTT | CASSQTGGLTDTQYF
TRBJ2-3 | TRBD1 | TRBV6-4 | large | TGTGCCAGCAGTGACTCGCAGGGGGCAGATACGCAGTATTTT | CASSDSQGADTQYF
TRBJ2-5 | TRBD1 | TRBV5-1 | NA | TGCGCCAGCAAAGAGGGACAGGGGAATGAAGAGACCCAGTACTTC | CASKEGQGNEETQYF
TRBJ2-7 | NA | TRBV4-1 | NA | TGCGCCAGCAGCCATACGCTGAACGAGCAGTACTTC | CASSHTLNEQYF
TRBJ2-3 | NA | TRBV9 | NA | TGTGCCAGCAGCCCCCGACTAGGGCCCCTTTCAGATACGCAGTATTTT | CASSPRLGPLSDTQYF
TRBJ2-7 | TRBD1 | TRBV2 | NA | TGTGCCAGCAGTGCGACAGGGGGCGCCTACGAGCAGTACTTC | CASSATGGAYEQYF
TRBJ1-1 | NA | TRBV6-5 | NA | TGTGCCAGCACTCTCCGGGGGAGCACTGAAGCTTTCTTT | CASTLRGSTEAFF
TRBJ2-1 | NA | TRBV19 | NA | TGTGCCAGTAGGGCGTCGGGGAGCTCCTACAATGAGCAGTTCTTC | CASRASGSSYNEQFF
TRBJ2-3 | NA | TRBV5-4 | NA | TGTGCCAGCAGCCAAAGACTAGTCGGCACAGATACGCAGTATTTT | CASSQRLVGTDTQYF
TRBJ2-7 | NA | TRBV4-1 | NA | TGCGCCAGCAGCCAAACGGTGGACACAGCCTCCTACGAGCAGTACTTC | CASSQTVDTASYEQYF
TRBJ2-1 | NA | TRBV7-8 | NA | TGTGCCAGCAGCTCTGACACCACCTACAATGAGCAGTTCTTC | CASSSDTTYNEQFF